This TCR beta chain was captured in a study of T cells in Graves' hyperthyroidism and ophthalmopathy. Study-wide background: Peripheral blood specimens were obtained at initial diagnosis, prior to any treatment.

It was RNA transcripts that yielded the amplified TCR beta CDR3 regions. Carried out on the TCR CDR3, a first-round RT-PCR used the HTBI primer set. TCRdb ran MiXCR on the multiplex PCR reads and lists one entry per CDR3 protein. The sample carries 450,000 to 600,000 distinct CDR3 sequences, 20% recorded once. Orbital computed tomography, thyroid ultrasound, serum thyroxine and TRAb, and clinical symptoms together informed the diagnoses. This clonotype was counted only a few times. What it binds is not known. Trimming pared 3 bases from V and 10 bases from J, leaving 25 bases between. The CDR3 contains 17 residues. The germline gives CDR1 MNHGY, CDR2 SVAAGI. The study's findings and limits: Clonotypes that were expanded in thyroid above 0.001 mostly appeared in blood too.

The receptor was isolated from a middle-aged man with Graves' ophthalmopathy. The chain is built from TRBV6-9 and TRBJ2-1; weak D call: TRBD2 (6 bases). The sequencing sample was made of blood. As DNA, the CDR3 is TGTGCCAGCAGTTACATGGCCCAGCGGGCTGGTTGGGGGGAGCAGTTCTTC. It is translated as CASSYMAQRAGWGEQFF.